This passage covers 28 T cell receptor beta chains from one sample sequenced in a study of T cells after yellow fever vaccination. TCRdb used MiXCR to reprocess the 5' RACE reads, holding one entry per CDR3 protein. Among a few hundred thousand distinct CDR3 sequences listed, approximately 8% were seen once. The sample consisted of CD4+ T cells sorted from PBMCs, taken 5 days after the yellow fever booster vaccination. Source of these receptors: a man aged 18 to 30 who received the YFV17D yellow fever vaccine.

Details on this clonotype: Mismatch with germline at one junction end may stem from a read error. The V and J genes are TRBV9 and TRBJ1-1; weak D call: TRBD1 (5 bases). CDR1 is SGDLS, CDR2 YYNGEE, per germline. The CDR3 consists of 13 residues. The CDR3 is CVSSVTGGTEAFF. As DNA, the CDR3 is TGTGTCAGCAGCGTAACGGGGGGCACTGAAGCTTTCTTT.

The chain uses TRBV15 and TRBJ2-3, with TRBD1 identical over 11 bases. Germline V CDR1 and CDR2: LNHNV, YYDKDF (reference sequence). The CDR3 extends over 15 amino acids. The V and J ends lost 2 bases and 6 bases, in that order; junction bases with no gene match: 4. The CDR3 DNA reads TGTGCCACCAGCAGACCGGACAGGGGGCGCGATACGCAGTATTTT. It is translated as CATSRPDRGRDTQYF.

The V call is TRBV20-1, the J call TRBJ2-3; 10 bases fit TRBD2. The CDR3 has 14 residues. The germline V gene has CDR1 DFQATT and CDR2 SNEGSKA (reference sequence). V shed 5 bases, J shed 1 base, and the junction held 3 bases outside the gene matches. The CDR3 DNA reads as TGCAGTGCTCAACTAGCGGGGCGCACAGATACGCAGTATTTT. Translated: CSAQLAGRTDTQYF.

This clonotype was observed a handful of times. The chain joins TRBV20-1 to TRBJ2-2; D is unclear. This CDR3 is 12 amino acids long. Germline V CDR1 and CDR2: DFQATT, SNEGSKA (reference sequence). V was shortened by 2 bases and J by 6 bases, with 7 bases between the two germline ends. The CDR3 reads CSARKVAGELFF. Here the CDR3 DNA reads TGCAGTGCTAGAAAGGTGGCCGGGGAGCTGTTTTTT.

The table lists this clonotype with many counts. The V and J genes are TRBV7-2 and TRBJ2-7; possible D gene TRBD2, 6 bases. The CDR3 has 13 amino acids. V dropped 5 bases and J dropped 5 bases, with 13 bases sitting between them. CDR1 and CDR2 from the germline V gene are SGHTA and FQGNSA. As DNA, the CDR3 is TGTGCCAGCAGCCGACCTAGCGCCCACGAGCAGTACTTC. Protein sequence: CASSRPSAHEQYF.

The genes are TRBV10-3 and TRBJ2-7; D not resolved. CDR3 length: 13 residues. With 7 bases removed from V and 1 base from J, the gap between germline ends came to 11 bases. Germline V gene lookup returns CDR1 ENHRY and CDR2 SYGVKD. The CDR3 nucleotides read TGTGCCATCAAAGACGGTGAGTCCTACGAGCAGTACGTC. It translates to CAIKDGESYEQYV.

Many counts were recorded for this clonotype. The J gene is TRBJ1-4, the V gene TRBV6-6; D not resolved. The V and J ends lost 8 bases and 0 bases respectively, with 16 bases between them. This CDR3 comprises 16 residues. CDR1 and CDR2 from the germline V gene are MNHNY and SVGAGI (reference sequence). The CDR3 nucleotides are TGTGCCAGCCATTCAAACGACGGCACAACTAATGAAAAACTGTTTTTT. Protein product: CASHSNDGTTNEKLFF.

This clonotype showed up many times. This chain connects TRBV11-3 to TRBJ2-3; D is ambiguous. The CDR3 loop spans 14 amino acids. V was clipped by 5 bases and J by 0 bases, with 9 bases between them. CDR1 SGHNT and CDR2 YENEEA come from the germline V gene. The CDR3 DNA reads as TGTGCCAGCAGCCCCCGTACTAGCACAGATACGCAGTATTTT. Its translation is CASSPRTSTDTQYF.

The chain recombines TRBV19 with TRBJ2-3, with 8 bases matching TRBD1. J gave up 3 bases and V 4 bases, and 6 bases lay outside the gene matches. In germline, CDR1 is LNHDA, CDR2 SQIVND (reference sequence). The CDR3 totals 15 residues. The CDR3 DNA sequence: TGTGCCAGTAGTAGACTTACAGGGGGGACAGATACGCAGTATTTT. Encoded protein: CASSRLTGGTDTQYF.

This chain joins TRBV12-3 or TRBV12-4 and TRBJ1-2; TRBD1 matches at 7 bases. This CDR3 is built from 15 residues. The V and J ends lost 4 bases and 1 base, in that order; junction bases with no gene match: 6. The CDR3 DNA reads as TGTGCCAGCAGTTCCGGGACAGACTTTAACTATGGCTACACCTTC. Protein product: CASSSGTDFNYGYTF.

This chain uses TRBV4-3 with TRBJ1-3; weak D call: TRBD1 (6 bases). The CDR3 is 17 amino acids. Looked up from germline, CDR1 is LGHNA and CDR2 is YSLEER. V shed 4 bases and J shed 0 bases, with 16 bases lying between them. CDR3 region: CASSPHRGANSGNTIYF. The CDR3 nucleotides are TGCGCCAGCAGCCCCCATCGGGGGGCAAACTCTGGAAACACCATATATTTT.

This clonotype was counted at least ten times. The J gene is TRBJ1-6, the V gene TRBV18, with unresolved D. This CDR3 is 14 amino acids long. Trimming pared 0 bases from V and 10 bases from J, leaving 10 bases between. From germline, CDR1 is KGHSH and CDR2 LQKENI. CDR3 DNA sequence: TGTGCCAGCTCACCACCCGGCAGGTCGTCACCCCTCCACTTT. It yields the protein CASSPPGRSSPLHF.

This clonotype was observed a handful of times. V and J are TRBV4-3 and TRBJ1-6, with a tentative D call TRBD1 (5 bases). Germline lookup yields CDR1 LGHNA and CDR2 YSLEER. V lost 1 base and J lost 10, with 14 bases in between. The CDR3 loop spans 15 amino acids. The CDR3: CASSQGGAGRSPLHF. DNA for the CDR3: TGCGCCAGCAGCCAAGGTGGGGCAGGGAGGTCACCCCTCCACTTT.

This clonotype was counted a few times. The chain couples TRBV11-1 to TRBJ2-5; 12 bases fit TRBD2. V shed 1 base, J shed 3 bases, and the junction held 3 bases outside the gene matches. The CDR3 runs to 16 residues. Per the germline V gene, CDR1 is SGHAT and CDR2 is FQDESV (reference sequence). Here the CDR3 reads CASSLGRLAGEETQYF. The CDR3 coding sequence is TGTGCCAGCAGCTTAGGGAGACTAGCGGGGGAAGAGACCCAGTACTTC. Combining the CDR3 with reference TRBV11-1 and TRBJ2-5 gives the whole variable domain EAEVAQSPRYKITEKSQAVAFWCDPISGHATLYWYRQILGQGPELLVQFQDESVVDDSQLPKDRFSAERLKGVDSTLKIQPAELGDSAMYLCASSLGRLAGEETQYFGPGTRLLVL.

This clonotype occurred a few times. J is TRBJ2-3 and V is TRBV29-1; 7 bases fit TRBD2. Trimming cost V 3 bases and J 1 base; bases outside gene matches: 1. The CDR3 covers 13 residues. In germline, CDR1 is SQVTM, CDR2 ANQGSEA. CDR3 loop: CSVDRGGTDTQYF. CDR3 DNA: TGCAGCGTTGACCGGGGGGGCACAGATACGCAGTATTTT.

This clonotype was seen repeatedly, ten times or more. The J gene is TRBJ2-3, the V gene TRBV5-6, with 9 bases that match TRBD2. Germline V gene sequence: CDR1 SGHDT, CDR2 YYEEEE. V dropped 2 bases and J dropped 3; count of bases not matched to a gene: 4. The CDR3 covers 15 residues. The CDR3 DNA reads TGTGCCAGCAGCTTCCGCGGGGGGGCGACAGATACGCAGTATTTT. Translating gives CASSFRGGATDTQYF.

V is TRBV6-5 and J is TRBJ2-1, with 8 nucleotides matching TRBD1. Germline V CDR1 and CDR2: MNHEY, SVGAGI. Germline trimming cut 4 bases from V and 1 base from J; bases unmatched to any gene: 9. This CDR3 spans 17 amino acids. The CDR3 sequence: CASSSYSTGASYNEQFF. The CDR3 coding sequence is TGTGCCAGCAGTTCCTACTCGACAGGGGCTTCCTACAATGAGCAGTTCTTC.

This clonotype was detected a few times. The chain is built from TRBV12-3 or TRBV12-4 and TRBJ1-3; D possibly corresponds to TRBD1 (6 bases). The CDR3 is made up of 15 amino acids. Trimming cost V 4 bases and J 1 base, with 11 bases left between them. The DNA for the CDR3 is TGTGCCAGCAGTTGGGGGCCTCCGTCTGGAAACACCATATATTTT. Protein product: CASSWGPPSGNTIYF.

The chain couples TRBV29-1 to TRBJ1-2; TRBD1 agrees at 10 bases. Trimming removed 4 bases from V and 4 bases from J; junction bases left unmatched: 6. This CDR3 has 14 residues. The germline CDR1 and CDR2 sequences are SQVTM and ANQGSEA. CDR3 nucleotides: TGCAGCGTTGGACAGGGGGCGCAGGGCTATGGCTACACCTTC. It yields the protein CSVGQGAQGYGYTF.

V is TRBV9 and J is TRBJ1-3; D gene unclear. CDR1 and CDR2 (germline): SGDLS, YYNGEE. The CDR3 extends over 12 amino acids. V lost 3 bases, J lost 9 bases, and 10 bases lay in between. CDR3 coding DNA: TGTGCCAGCAGCGCCGTCCGAAGCACCATATATTTT. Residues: CASSAVRSTIYF.

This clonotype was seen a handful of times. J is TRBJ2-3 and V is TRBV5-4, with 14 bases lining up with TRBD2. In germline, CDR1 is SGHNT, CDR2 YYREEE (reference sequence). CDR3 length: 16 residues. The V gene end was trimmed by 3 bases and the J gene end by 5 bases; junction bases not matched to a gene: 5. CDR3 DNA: TGTGCCAGCAGCTCAATCGGACTAGCGGGGGGAGATACGCAGTATTTT. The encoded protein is CASSSIGLAGGDTQYF.

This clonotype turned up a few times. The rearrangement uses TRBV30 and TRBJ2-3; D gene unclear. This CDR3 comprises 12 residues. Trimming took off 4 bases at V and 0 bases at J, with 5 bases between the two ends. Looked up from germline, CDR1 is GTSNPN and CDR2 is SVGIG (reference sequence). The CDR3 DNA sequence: TGTGCCTGGACCCCGAGCACAGATACGCAGTATTTT. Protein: CAWTPSTDTQYF. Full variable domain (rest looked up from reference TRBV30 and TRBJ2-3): SQTIHQWPATLVQPVGSPLSLECTVEGTSNPNLYWYRQAAGRGLQLLFYSVGIGQISSEVPQNLSASRPQDRQFILSSKKLLLSDSGFYLCAWTPSTDTQYFGPGTRLTVL.

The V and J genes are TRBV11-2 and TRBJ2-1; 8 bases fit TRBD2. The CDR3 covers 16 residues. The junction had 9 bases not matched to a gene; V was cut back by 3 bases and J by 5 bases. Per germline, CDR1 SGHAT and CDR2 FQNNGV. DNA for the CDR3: TGTGCCAGCAGCTTTTACCTTAGCGGGGATCACAATGAGCAGTTCTTC. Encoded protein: CASSFYLSGDHNEQFF.

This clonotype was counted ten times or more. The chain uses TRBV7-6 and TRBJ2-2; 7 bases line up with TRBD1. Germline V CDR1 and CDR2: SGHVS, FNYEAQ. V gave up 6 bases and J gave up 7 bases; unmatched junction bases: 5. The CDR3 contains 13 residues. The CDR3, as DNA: TGTGCCAGCAGAACAGGGGCGGTCGGGGAGCTGTTTTTT. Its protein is CASRTGAVGELFF.

CDR3 residues: CSAITSGGADTQYF. CDR3 sequence (DNA): TGCAGTGCTATTACTAGCGGGGGGGCAGATACGCAGTATTTT. This chain uses TRBV20-1 with TRBJ2-3; 13 bases are a match to TRBD2. Germline CDR1 DFQATT, CDR2 SNEGSKA (reference sequence). The CDR3 consists of 14 residues. Trimming removed 4 bases from V and 4 bases from J; junction bases left unmatched: 2.

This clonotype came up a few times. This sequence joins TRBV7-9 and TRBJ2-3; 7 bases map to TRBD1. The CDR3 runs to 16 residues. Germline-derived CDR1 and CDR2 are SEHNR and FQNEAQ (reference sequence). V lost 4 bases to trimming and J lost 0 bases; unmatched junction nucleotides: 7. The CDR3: CASSSGWDSSTDTQYF. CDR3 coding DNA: TGTGCCAGCAGCTCAGGATGGGACAGCAGCACAGATACGCAGTATTTT.

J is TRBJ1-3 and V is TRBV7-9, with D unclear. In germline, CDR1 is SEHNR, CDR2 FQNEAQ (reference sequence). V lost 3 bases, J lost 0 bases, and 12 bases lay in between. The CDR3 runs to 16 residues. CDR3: CASSLSVSHSGNTIYF. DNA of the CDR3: TGTGCCAGCAGCTTGTCAGTCAGTCACTCTGGAAACACCATATATTTT.

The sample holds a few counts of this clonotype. The CDR3 sequence: CASSPQGGRTGELFF. In nucleotides, the CDR3 is TGTGCCAGCTCACCACAGGGAGGTCGAACCGGGGAGCTGTTTTTT. The rearrangement uses TRBV18 and TRBJ2-2; D is perhaps TRBD2 (6 bases). Germline V gives CDR1 KGHSH, CDR2 LQKENI. V lost 1 base to trimming and J lost 5 bases, with 11 bases between them. The CDR3 has 15 residues. Complete variable domain (other parts from reference TRBV18 and TRBJ2-2): NAGVMQNPRHLVRRRGQEARLRCSPMKGHSHVYWYRQLPEEGLKFMVYLQKENIIDESGMPKERFSAEFPKEGPSILRIQQVVRGDSAAYFCASSPQGGRTGELFFGEGSRLTVL.